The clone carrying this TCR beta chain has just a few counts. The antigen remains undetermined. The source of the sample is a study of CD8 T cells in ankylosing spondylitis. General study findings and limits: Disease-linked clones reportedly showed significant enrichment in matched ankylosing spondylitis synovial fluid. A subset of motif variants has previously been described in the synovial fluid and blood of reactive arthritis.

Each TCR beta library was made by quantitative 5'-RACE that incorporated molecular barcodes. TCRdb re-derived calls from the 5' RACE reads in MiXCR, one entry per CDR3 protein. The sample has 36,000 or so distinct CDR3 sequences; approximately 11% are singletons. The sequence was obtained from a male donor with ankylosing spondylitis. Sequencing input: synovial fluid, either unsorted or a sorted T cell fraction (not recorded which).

DNA of the CDR3: TGTGCCAGCAGTGAACTAGCGGGAGGGCCGTTCTTC. It yields the protein CASSELAGGPFF. The chain has TRBV2 and TRBJ2-1, with 12 positions matching TRBD2. Trimming took 2 bases from V and 15 from J; bases not matched to a gene: 2. Looked up from germline, CDR1 is SNHLY and CDR2 is FYNNEI. The CDR3 runs to 12 residues.